The 6 T cell receptor beta chains listed next were all sequenced from one sample in a study of early T cells in non-severe SARS-CoV-2 infection. MiXCR was run by TCRdb on the 5' RACE reads, yielding one entry per CDR3 protein. This table has some 70,000 distinct CDR3 sequences, 8% to 9.5% appearing once. The sequenced sample was whole blood. All receptors come from an adult who was a healthcare worker with PCR-confirmed SARS-CoV-2 infection or an uninfected control (not recorded which).

At least ten counts were recorded for this clonotype. This chain connects TRBV20-1 to TRBJ2-1; the match to TRBD2 covers 8 bases. This CDR3 region has 13 residues. Trimming at V came to 6 bases and at J to 5 bases, leaving 6 bases not matched to a gene. The germline V gene has CDR1 DFQATT and CDR2 SNEGSKA (reference sequence). The CDR3 here is CSAASGWDNEQFF. DNA for the CDR3: TGCAGTGCCGCTAGCGGGTGGGACAATGAGCAGTTCTTC.

This clonotype has more than one count but fewer than ten. V and J are TRBV12-3 or TRBV12-4 and TRBJ1-4, with 12 bases lining up with TRBD1. V was clipped by 6 bases and J by 3 bases; unmatched bases: 8. CDR3 length equals 17 residues. DNA for the CDR3: TGTGCCAGCAGGACCGGGACAGGGGGCTTGGCTAATGAAAAACTGTTTTTT. Protein sequence: CASRTGTGGLANEKLFF.

There are many counts of this clonotype. The rearrangement joins TRBV7-9 to TRBJ2-7; D remains unclear. V shed 8 bases and J shed 6 bases, with 14 bases lying between them. The CDR3 has 12 amino acids. The germline CDR1 and CDR2 sequences are SEHNR and FQNEAQ (reference sequence). Here the CDR3 reads CASGSSYLEQYF. As DNA, the CDR3 is TGTGCCAGCGGATCTTCGTATCTCGAGCAGTACTTC.

This clonotype was observed a handful of times. The chain recombines TRBV18 with TRBJ2-3; 7 bases match TRBD1. This CDR3 has 14 residues. Germline V CDR1 and CDR2: KGHSH, LQKENI. V gave up 4 bases and J gave up 6 bases; unmatched junction bases: 7. The CDR3: CASSQGQGGDTQYF. DNA for the CDR3: TGTGCCAGCTCACAGGGCCAAGGGGGCGATACGCAGTATTTT.

This clonotype was seen only a few times. The chain links TRBV3-1 to TRBJ2-1; no reliable D call. CDR3 length: 13 residues. Germline assignment: CDR1 LGHDT and CDR2 YNNKEL (reference sequence). With 4 bases removed from V and 2 bases from J, the gap between germline ends came to 6 bases. CDR3 residues: CASSPSTYNEQFF. For the CDR3, the DNA is TGTGCCAGCAGCCCCTCAACCTACAATGAGCAGTTCTTC.

In DNA form, the CDR3 reads TGTGCCAGCAGCGTGGGACTAGCGGGCCATGAGCAGTTCTTC. As protein: CASSVGLAGHEQFF. The chain couples TRBV7-9 to TRBJ2-1; 12 bases agree with TRBD2. V shed 5 bases and J 8 bases; nucleotides not matched to a gene: 4. This CDR3 has 14 amino acids. Germline CDR1 reads SEHNR; CDR2 reads FQNEAQ (reference sequence). The entire variable domain, with the rest obtained from reference TRBV7-9 and TRBJ2-1, is as follows: DTGVSQNPRHKITKRGQNVTFRCDPISEHNRLYWYRQTLGQGPEFLTYFQNEAQLEKSRLLSDRFSAERPKGSFSTLEIQRTEQGDSAMYLCASSVGLAGHEQFFGPGTRLTVL.